The clone carrying this T cell receptor beta chain appeared many times. No antigen is known for it. This entry belongs to a study of CD8 T cells in ankylosing spondylitis. TCRdb used MiXCR to reprocess the 5' RACE reads, holding one entry per CDR3 protein. The data show 150,000 to 200,000 distinct CDR3 sequences, 11% seen once. Study-level points and caveats: Clones linked with disease were CD8+ and fairly uncommon in the peripheral blood.

The ends lost 1 base at V and 4 bases at J; junction bases unmatched: 4. Per germline, CDR1 SGDLS and CDR2 YYNGEE. This CDR3 spans 14 amino acids. This sequence joins TRBV9 and TRBJ1-1; 7 positions match TRBD1. The source is a male donor with ankylosing spondylitis or in good health (not recorded which). The material sequenced was blood, either unsorted or a sorted T cell fraction (not recorded which). This chain's CDR3 is CASSVQGESTEAFF. The CDR3 DNA reads as TGTGCCAGCAGCGTACAGGGGGAGAGCACTGAAGCTTTCTTT.